This T cell receptor beta chain was sequenced for a study of CD8 T cells in ankylosing spondylitis. This clonotype was found a few times. Its target is unknown. TCRdb redid the calling of the 5' RACE reads with MiXCR, one entry per CDR3 protein. The data contain 700,000 or so distinct CDR3 sequences, roughly 19% of them singletons. Study-level results: Several highly homologous variants made up a TCR beta motif, and this motif appeared characteristic of ankylosing spondylitis blood.

Trimming removed 2 bases from V and 6 bases from J; junction bases left unmatched: 8. Looked up from germline, CDR1 is LNHNV and CDR2 is YYDKDF (reference sequence). The CDR3 is made up of 15 amino acids. The chain joins TRBV15 to TRBJ2-7; 9 nucleotides agree with TRBD2. Source material: blood, either unsorted or a sorted T cell fraction (not recorded which). This clonotype originated in a male donor with ankylosing spondylitis. The CDR3 loop is CATSRSPGLAPEQYF. CDR3 nucleotide sequence: TGTGCCACCAGCAGATCCCCGGGACTAGCCCCCGAGCAGTACTTC.